This is a list of T cell receptor beta chains from one sample in a study of blood T cell repertoires in COVID-19. Repertoires were generated with immunoSEQ multiplex PCR, while TCRdb's copy carries only in-frame clones and drops some. The data hold around 350,000 clones, with approximately 86% observed a single time. Source material: peripheral blood. The source of these receptors is a human donor in a cohort sampled during active COVID-19. Both conserved end residues are part of each CDR3. Fields, in order: V gene, J gene, clone size, D gene, CDR3 DNA, CDR3 protein. D genes are given only for firm matches. Part of the rows lack a size; the others show once, few, many or a class for expanded clones.

TRBV24-1	TRBJ2-2	-	-	TGTGCCACCAGTGACCCTGGAGGGAAGCACGGGGAGCTGTTTTTT	CATSDPGGKHGELFF
TRBV5-6	TRBJ1-4	-	-	TGTGCCAGCAGCTTACGACAGGATCTTAATAATGAAAAACTGTTTTTT	CASSLRQDLNNEKLFF
TRBV10-1	TRBJ2-3	few	TRBD1	TGCGCCGACCTGCCCCCGCGACAGGGGAGAGATACGCAGTATTTT	CADLPPRQGRDTQYF
TRBV4-1	TRBJ2-7	-	-	TGCGCCAGCAGCCAAGTAGACAGTAACTCCTACGAGCAGTACTTC	CASSQVDSNSYEQYF
TRBV3-1/TRBV3-2	TRBJ2-1	once	-	TGTGCCAGCAGCCAAATGGAAAGACTGGGGACTTACAATGAGCAGTTCTTC	CASSQMERLGTYNEQFF
TRBV11-3	TRBJ2-1	-	TRBD2	TGTGCCAGCAGCCGTGTTCCGGGACTAGCGGGAAGGAATGAGCAGTTCTTC	CASSRVPGLAGRNEQFF
TRBV28	TRBJ2-7	-	TRBD1	TGTGCCAGCATGGGGACAGTAGCCTACGAGCAGTACTTC	CASMGTVAYEQYF
TRBV7-8	TRBJ2-1	-	-	TGTGCCAGCAGCTTCGATAGATCCTACAATGAGCAGTTCTTC	CASSFDRSYNEQFF
TRBV20-1	TRBJ2-5	-	-	TGCAGTGCGGCCGATGAGACCCAGTACTTC	CSAADETQYF
TRBV5-4	TRBJ2-1	-	-	TGTGCCAGCAGCATCGACTCCCAGAGCTCCTACAATGAGCAGTTCTTC	CASSIDSQSSYNEQFF
TRBV5-1	TRBJ2-1	once	-	TGCGCCAGCAGCTTGGATAGCCGCGATGAGCAGTTCTTC	CASSLDSRDEQFF
TRBV9	TRBJ2-5	-	TRBD2	TGTGCCAGCAGCCCCCCACTAGCGGAGGGGGAGACCCAGTACTTC	CASSPPLAEGETQYF
TRBV2	TRBJ2-7	-	-	TGTGCCAGCAAGCTCACATCGGGGGACAGATCCTACGAGCAGTACTTC	CASKLTSGDRSYEQYF
TRBV6-5	TRBJ1-5	-	TRBD1	TGTGCCAGCCGGGCGACAGGGCGCAATCAGCCCCAGCATTTT	CASRATGRNQPQHF
TRBV7-9	TRBJ2-5	-	TRBD2	TGTGCCAGCAGCTTATCGGTAGCGGGGGTTAAAGAGACCCAGTACTTC	CASSLSVAGVKETQYF
TRBV5-5	TRBJ1-5	once	-	TGTGCCAGCAGCCAGGCTCCCGGAAGCAATCAGCCCCAGCATTTT	CASSQAPGSNQPQHF
TRBV27	TRBJ2-1	-	-	TGTGCCAGCAGTTCCCGGCCCCCCAGCGAGGCGTGGTTCAATGAGCAGTTCTTC	CASSSRPPSEAWFNEQFF
TRBV4-1	TRBJ2-1	-	TRBD2	TGCGCCAGCAGCCATGTTAGCGGGAGGCCCTACAATGAGCAGTTCTTC	CASSHVSGRPYNEQFF
TRBV5-1	TRBJ1-1	few	-	TGCGCCAGCAGCTCTCTCGACAGTTTGAACACTGAAGCTTTCTTT	CASSSLDSLNTEAFF
TRBV5-1	TRBJ1-4	-	TRBD1	TGCGCCAGCAGGACAGGGGCAACTAATGAAAAACTGTTTTTT	CASRTGATNEKLFF
TRBV18	TRBJ2-1	-	-	TGTGCCAGCTCACCACTTCCAGGGGAGAATGAGCAGTTCTTC	CASSPLPGENEQFF
TRBV5-1	TRBJ1-2	-	TRBD1	TGCGCCAGCAGCGGGGGGACAGAATCTAACTATGGCTACACCTTC	CASSGGTESNYGYTF